A single sample is the source of the 19 T cell receptor beta chains below, sequenced in a study of blood T cell repertoires in COVID-19. Using immunoSEQ multiplex PCR, the repertoire was profiled, and TCRdb retains in-frame clones only, with some absent. Altogether under 300,000 clones are present, 70% to 90% being singletons, with the ten largest covering under 2.5%. The specimen was PBMCs or T cells enriched from blood (not recorded which). The receptor source for this set is a woman aged 45-65 years who had recovered from COVID-19.

The V and J genes are TRBV30 and TRBJ2-2, with D possibly matching TRBD1 (8 bases). Germline CDR1 GTSNPN, CDR2 SVGIG (reference sequence). This CDR3 contains 14 residues. As DNA, the CDR3 is TGTGCTCGGACGACAGGGGACTACTTCGGGGAGCTGTTTTTT. Protein sequence: CARTTGDYFGELFF.

This rearrangement joins TRBV28 to TRBJ2-1, with 13 bases identical to TRBD2. The CDR3 covers 16 residues. Germline values: CDR1 MDHEN, CDR2 SYDVKM. J gave up 3 bases and V 5 bases, and 4 bases lay outside the gene matches. This chain's CDR3 is CASSRTSGRHYNEQFF. The CDR3 DNA sequence: TGTGCCAGCAGTAGGACTAGCGGGAGACACTACAATGAGCAGTTCTTC.

The chain is built from TRBV5-1 and TRBJ2-7; 8 bases are a match to TRBD1. The CDR3 sequence is 15 residues long. The V segment lost 4 bases and the J segment 0 bases; nucleotides outside the gene matches: 6. Germline V gene sequence: CDR1 SGHRS, CDR2 YFSETQ. CDR3 region: CASSPGQGFSYEQYF. CDR3 bases: TGCGCCAGCAGCCCCGGACAGGGTTTCTCCTACGAGCAGTACTTC.

CDR3 bases: TGTGCCAGCAGCCGCGGAACGGACAGGCCTTATGAGCAGTTCTTC. Protein: CASSRGTDRPYEQFF. The gene calls are TRBV3-1 (or the pseudogene TRBV3-2) and TRBJ2-1; 7 nucleotides agree with TRBD1. Germline V gene sequence: CDR1 LGHDT, CDR2 YNNKEL (reference sequence). With 4 bases clipped from V and 8 bases from J, the junction kept 11 bases outside the gene matches. This CDR3 region has 15 residues.

The chain recombines TRBV12-3 or TRBV12-4 with TRBJ2-5, with unresolved D. This CDR3 spans 11 amino acids. Trimming stripped 3 bases from V and 5 bases from J, with 4 bases between. The CDR3 spells CASSFYETQYF. The CDR3 nucleotides read TGTGCCAGCAGTTTTTATGAGACCCAGTACTTC.

This clone was observed once. The rearrangement joins TRBV18 to TRBJ2-3; TRBD1 matches 7 bases. V was clipped by 3 bases and J by 5 bases; unmatched bases: 8. The CDR3 spans 15 residues. The germline CDR1 and CDR2 sequences are KGHSH and LQKENI. CDR3 sequence reads: CASSPRQGVEDTQYF. CDR3 coding DNA: TGTGCCAGCTCACCGCGACAGGGAGTGGAAGATACGCAGTATTTT.

The chain combines TRBV6-5 with TRBJ1-1; 8 nucleotides agree with TRBD1. The germline gives CDR1 MNHEY, CDR2 SVGAGI. V gave up 7 bases and J gave up 6 bases; unmatched junction bases: 4. CDR3 length equals 12 residues. CDR3 sequence: CASNRGGAEAFF. The CDR3 nucleotides read TGTGCCAGCAACAGGGGGGGGGCTGAAGCTTTCTTT.

The gene calls are TRBV28 and TRBJ2-5; D may be TRBD1 (5 bases). Germline V gene sequence: CDR1 MDHEN, CDR2 SYDVKM. V was trimmed by 1 base and J by 0 bases, leaving 21 bases between them. CDR3 length equals 19 residues. The CDR3 DNA reads as TGTGCCAGCAGTTTATTCGCTCAGTCAGGGATCGAGTACCAAGAGACCCAGTACTTC. As protein: CASSLFAQSGIEYQETQYF.

V usage is TRBV6-1 and J usage is TRBJ2-7; D remains unclear. V was cut by 1 base and J by 2 bases, with 9 bases left in between. The germline V gene encodes CDR1 MNHNS and CDR2 SASEGT. CDR3 length: 14 amino acids. The CDR3 region is CASSEDNLPYEQYF. Here the CDR3 DNA reads TGTGCCAGCAGTGAAGATAATCTCCCCTACGAGCAGTACTTC.

V usage is TRBV5-1 and J usage is TRBJ1-5; maybe TRBD1 (6 bases). CDR3 length: 16 residues. With 7 bases removed from V and 7 bases from J, the gap between germline ends came to 24 bases. Germline V gene sequence: CDR1 SGHRS, CDR2 YFSETQ. The CDR3 region has the DNA TGCGCCAGCTGTAAGGCAGTTGGGGGCGCATTGCAGCCCCAGCATTTT. Translation gives CASCKAVGGALQPQHF.

The chain links TRBV9 to TRBJ1-1; TRBD1 matches 7 bases. Losses at the gene ends were 1 base for V and 6 bases for J; bases not matched to a gene: 6. Germline lookup yields CDR1 SGDLS and CDR2 YYNGEE. CDR3 length equals 14 residues. CDR3 sequence (DNA): TGTGCCAGCAGCGTAACTGGCAGGGGGGCTGAAGCTTTCTTT. Amino acids: CASSVTGRGAEAFF.

The V and J genes are TRBV7-2 and TRBJ2-7; TRBD1 matches at 7 bases. CDR1 is SGHTA, CDR2 FQGNSA, per germline. The CDR3 contains 14 residues. Germline trimming cut 0 bases from V and 1 base from J; bases unmatched to any gene: 0. The CDR3 DNA sequence: TGTGCCAGCAGCTTAGCGACAGGGTCCTACGAGCAGTACTTC. This gives the protein CASSLATGSYEQYF.

V usage is TRBV6-5 and J usage is TRBJ2-7; TRBD2 matches 7 bases. The CDR3 contains 15 residues. V shed 2 bases, J shed 3 bases, and the junction held 7 bases outside the gene matches. In germline, CDR1 is MNHEY, CDR2 SVGAGI. The CDR3 DNA reads as TGTGCCAGCAGTTACCGGACCGGCGGGAGCTACGAGCAGTACTTC. As protein: CASSYRTGGSYEQYF.

The V call is TRBV7-3, the J call TRBJ2-1, with D maybe TRBD1 (5 bases). The CDR3 consists of 13 residues. Per the germline V gene, CDR1 is SGHTA and CDR2 is FQGTGA. V was trimmed by 5 bases and J by 4 bases, leaving 9 bases between them. CDR3 in amino acids: CASSQDTYNEQFF. CDR3 coding DNA: TGTGCCAGCAGCCAGGACACGTACAATGAGCAGTTCTTC.

This clone was observed a handful of times. V is TRBV28 and J is TRBJ2-7, with 7 bases fitting TRBD1. The V and J ends lost 3 bases and 4 bases, in that order; junction bases with no gene match: 12. The length of the CDR3 is 16 residues. Germline V gene data show CDR1 as MDHEN and CDR2 as SYDVKM. The CDR3 spells CASSLVQGFDPYEQYF. The DNA for the CDR3 is TGTGCCAGCAGTTTGGTACAGGGGTTCGATCCTTACGAGCAGTACTTC.

The chain uses TRBV3-1 (or the pseudogene TRBV3-2) and TRBJ2-4, with D possibly matching TRBD2 (5 bases). V was shortened by 0 bases and J by 1 base, with 16 bases between the two germline ends. This CDR3 has 18 amino acids. Germline CDR1 LGHDT, CDR2 YNNKEL (reference sequence). The CDR3 loop reads CASSQDLSGLTAKNIQYF. In DNA, the CDR3 is TGTGCCAGCAGCCAAGATCTAAGCGGCCTAACCGCCAAAAACATTCAGTACTTC.

The V gene is TRBV5-1, the J gene TRBJ1-4; 7 bases fit TRBD1. Germline trimming cut 4 bases from V and 8 bases from J; bases unmatched to any gene: 14. This CDR3 region has 16 residues. The V gene's germline CDR1 is SGHRS and CDR2 YFSETQ. CDR3 loop: CASSDFRQGVEEKLFF. CDR3 nucleotides: TGCGCCAGCAGCGACTTCCGACAGGGAGTGGAAGAAAAACTGTTTTTT.

The CDR3 reads CASSSSLAGVWPDVTGELFF. The CDR3 DNA sequence: TGTGCCAGCAGCTCCAGCCTAGCGGGAGTATGGCCGGACGTCACCGGGGAGCTGTTTTTT. This rearrangement joins TRBV5-5 to TRBJ2-2; 10 nucleotides line up with TRBD2. After removal of 3 bases from V and 4 bases from J, the junction contained 18 bases not matched to a gene. The CDR3 runs 20 residues. CDR1 is SGHKS and CDR2 is YYEKEE in the germline V gene (reference sequence).

V usage is TRBV3-1 (or the pseudogene TRBV3-2) and J usage is TRBJ1-2; no clear D. CDR1 LGHDT and CDR2 YNNKEL come from the germline V gene (reference sequence). The length of the CDR3 is 15 residues. V lost 5 bases and J 3 bases, leaving 16 bases between the germline ends. The CDR3 DNA sequence: TGTGCCAGCAGCTCTCCGCGAGGGCAGTACTATGGCTACACCTTC. Its translation: CASSSPRGQYYGYTF.